This T cell receptor beta chain originates from a study of cytomegalovirus exposure and HLA in healthy donors. Study observations and caveats: Productive status was seen about 90% or about 30% of the time for most TCR beta V segments in an earlier analysis. Investigators reported 150 to 200 TCR beta chains as tied to cytomegalovirus.

A note on this clone: What it recognizes is unknown.

The length of the CDR3 is 15 residues. Trimming removed 1 base from V and 5 bases from J, with 12 bases in between. The germline V gene has CDR1 SGHNT and CDR2 YYREEE (reference sequence). 60 Vbeta and 13 Jbeta primers were used in PCR. Sequencing was performed with immunoSEQ multiplex PCR; in TCRdb, only in-frame clones are kept and a portion is missing. Of around 120,000 clones listed, about 80% are singletons. At the time of sampling, donors were nominally healthy, though unrecorded immune exposures were likely. Sequences were obtained from PBMCs. The TCR sequence derives from a man between 18 and 35 years old in good health and CMV-seronegative. J is TRBJ2-2 and V is TRBV5-4; maybe TRBD1 (7 bases). The CDR3, as DNA: TGTGCCAGCAGCTTGACAGGGGCGGGGACCGGGGAGCTGTTTTTT. As protein: CASSLTGAGTGELFF.